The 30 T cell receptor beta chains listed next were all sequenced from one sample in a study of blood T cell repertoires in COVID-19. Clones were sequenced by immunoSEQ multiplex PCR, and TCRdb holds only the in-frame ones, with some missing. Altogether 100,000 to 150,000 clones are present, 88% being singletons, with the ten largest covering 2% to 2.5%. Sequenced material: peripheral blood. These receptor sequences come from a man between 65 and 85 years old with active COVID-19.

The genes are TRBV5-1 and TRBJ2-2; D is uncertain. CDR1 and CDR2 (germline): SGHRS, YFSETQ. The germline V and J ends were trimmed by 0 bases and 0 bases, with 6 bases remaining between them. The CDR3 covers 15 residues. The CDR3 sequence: CASSLASANTGELFF. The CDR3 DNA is TGCGCCAGCAGCTTGGCCTCAGCGAACACCGGGGAGCTGTTTTTT.

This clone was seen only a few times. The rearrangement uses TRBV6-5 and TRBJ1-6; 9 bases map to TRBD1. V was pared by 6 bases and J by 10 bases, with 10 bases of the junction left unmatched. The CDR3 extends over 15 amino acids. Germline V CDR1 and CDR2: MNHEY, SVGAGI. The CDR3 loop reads CASSQRLDRGSPLHF. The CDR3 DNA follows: TGTGCCAGCAGCCAAAGGTTGGACAGGGGATCACCCCTCCACTTT.

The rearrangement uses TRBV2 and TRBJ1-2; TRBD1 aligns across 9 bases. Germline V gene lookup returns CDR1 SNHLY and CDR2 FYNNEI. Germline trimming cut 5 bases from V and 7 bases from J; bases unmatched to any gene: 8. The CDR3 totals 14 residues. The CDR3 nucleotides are TGTGCCAGCAGTTTGACAGGGGGTACAGGTGGCTACACCTTC. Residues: CASSLTGGTGGYTF.

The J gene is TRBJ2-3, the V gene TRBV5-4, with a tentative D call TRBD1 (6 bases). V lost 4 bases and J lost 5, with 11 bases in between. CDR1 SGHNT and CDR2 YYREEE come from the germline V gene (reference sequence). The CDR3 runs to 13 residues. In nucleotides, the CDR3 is TGTGCCAGCAGCGAACAGGGTGGAGATACGCAGTATTTT. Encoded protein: CASSEQGGDTQYF.

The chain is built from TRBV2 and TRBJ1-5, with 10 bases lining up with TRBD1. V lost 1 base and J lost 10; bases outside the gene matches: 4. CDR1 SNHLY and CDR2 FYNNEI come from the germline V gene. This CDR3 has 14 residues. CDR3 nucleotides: TGTGCCAGCAGTGAAGGACAGGGGGCCAGACCCCAGCATTTT. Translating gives CASSEGQGARPQHF.

The CDR3 spells CASSFRALNTEAFF. CDR3 in DNA: TGTGCCAGCAGTTTCAGGGCGTTGAACACTGAAGCTTTCTTT. The rearrangement joins TRBV28 to TRBJ1-1; TRBD1 might be the D (5 bases). Looked up from germline, CDR1 is MDHEN and CDR2 is SYDVKM. CDR3 size: 14 residues. V gave up 3 bases and J gave up 0 bases, with 8 bases separating them.

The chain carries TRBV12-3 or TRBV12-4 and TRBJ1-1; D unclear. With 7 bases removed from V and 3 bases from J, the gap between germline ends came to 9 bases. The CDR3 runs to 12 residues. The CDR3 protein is CASTAEYTEAFF. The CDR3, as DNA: TGTGCCAGCACCGCGGAATACACTGAAGCTTTCTTT.

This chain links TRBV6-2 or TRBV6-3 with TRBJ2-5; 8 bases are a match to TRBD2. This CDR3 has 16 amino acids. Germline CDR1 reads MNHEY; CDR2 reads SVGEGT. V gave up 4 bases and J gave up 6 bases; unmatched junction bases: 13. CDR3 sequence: CASSSPEAGGFKTQYF. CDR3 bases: TGTGCCAGCAGTTCCCCCGAGGCGGGGGGCTTCAAGACCCAGTACTTC.

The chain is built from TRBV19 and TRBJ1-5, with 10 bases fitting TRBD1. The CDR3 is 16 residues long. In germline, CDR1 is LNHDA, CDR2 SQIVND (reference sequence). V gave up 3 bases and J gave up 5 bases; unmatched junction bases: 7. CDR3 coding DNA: TGTGCCAGTAGTATCTTTCGGACAGGGGGATATCAGCCCCAGCATTTT. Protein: CASSIFRTGGYQPQHF.

CDR3 residues: CASSRLGTRTHNEQFF. In nucleotides, the CDR3 is TGTGCCAGCAGCCGCTTAGGCACCAGGACTCACAATGAGCAGTTCTTC. This chain connects TRBV7-9 to TRBJ2-1, with D possibly matching TRBD2 (5 bases). CDR3 length equals 16 residues. Trimming took off 5 bases at V and 5 bases at J, with 19 bases between the two ends. Germline V lookup: CDR1 SEHNR, CDR2 FQNEAQ (reference sequence).

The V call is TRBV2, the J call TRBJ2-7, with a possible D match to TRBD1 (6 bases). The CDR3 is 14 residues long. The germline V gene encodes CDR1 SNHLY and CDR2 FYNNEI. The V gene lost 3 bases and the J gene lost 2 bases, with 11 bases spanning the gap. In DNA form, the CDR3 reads TGTGCCAGCAGTGATGGTGGACAGCCCTACGAGCAGTACTTC. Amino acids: CASSDGGQPYEQYF.

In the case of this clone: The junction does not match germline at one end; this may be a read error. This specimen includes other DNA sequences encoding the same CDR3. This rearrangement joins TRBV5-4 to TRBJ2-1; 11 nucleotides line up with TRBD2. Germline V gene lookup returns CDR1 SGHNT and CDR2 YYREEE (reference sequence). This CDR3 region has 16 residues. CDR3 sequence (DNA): TGTGCGAGCAGCTTAACTAGCGGGAGTAACTACAATGAGCAGTTCTTC. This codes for CASSLTSGSNYNEQFF.

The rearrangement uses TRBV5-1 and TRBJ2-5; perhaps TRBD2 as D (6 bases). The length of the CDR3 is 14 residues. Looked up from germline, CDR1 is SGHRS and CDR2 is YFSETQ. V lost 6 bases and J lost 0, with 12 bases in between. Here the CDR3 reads CASTPGLHQETQYF. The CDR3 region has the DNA TGCGCCAGCACCCCGGGACTTCACCAAGAGACCCAGTACTTC.

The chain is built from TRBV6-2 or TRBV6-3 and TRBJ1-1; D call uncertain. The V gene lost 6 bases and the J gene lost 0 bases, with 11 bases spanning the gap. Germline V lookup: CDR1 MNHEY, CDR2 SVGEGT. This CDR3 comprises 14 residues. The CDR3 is CASSPGAVNTEAFF. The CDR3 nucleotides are TGTGCCAGCAGCCCGGGAGCCGTGAACACTGAAGCTTTCTTT.

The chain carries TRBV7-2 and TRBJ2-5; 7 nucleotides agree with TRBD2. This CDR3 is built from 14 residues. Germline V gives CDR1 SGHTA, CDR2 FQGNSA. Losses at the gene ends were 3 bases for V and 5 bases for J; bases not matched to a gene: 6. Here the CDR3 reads CASSFREGIETQYF. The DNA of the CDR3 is TGTGCCAGCAGCTTTAGGGAGGGGATTGAGACCCAGTACTTC.

This CDR3 is CASSPGTSLHNEQFF. The CDR3 DNA follows: TGTGCCAGCAGTCCAGGGACTAGCCTACACAATGAGCAGTTCTTC. The chain is built from TRBV27 and TRBJ2-1, with TRBD2 identical over 9 bases. CDR1 is MNHEY and CDR2 is SMNVEV in the germline V gene (reference sequence). This CDR3 contains 15 residues. J lost 5 bases, V lost 5 bases, and 7 bases had no gene match.

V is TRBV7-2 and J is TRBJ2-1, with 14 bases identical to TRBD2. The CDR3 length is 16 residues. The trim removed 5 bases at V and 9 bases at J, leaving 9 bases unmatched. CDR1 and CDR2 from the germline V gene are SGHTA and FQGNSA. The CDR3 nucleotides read TGTGCCAGCAGCGATGGGGGACTAGCGGGAGTAGGTGAGCAGTTCTTC. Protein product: CASSDGGLAGVGEQFF.

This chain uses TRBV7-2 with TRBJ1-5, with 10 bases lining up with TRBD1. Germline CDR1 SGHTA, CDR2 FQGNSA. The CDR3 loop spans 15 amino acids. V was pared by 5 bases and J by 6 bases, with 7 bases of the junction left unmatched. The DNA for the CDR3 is TGTGCCAGCAGCCCTGACAGGGGGCAGAGTCAGCCCCAGCATTTT. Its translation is CASSPDRGQSQPQHF.

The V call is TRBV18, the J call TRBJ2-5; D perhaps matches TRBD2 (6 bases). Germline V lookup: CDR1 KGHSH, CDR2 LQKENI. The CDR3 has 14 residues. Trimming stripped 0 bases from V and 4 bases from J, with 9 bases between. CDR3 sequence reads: CASSPPTGVETQYF. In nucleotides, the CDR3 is TGTGCCAGCTCACCACCGACGGGGGTAGAGACCCAGTACTTC.

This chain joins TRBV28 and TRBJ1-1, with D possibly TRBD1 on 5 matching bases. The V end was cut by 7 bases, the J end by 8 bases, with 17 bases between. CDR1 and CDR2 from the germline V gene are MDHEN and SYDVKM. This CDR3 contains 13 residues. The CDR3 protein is CASNESGLTEAFF. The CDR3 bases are TGTGCCAGCAACGAGTCAGGGTTAACCGAAGCTTTCTTT.

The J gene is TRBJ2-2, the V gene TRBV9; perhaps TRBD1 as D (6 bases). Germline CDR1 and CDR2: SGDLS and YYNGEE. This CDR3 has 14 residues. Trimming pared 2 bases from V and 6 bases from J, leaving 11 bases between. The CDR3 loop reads CASSVIEGAGELFF. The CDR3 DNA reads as TGTGCCAGCAGCGTTATCGAGGGGGCCGGGGAGCTGTTTTTT.

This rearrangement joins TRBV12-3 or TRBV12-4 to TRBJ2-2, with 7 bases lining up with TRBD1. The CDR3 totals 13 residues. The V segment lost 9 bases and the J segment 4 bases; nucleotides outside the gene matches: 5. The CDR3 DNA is TGTGCCAGTCGACAGGGTGCCACCGGGGAGCTGTTTTTT. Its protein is CASRQGATGELFF.

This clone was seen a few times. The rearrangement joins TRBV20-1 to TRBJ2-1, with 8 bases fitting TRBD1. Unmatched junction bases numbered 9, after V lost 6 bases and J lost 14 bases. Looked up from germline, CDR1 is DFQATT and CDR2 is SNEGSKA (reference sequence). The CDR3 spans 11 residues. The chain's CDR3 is CSANRDRRKFF. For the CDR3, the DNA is TGCAGTGCAAACCGGGACAGGAGGAAGTTCTTC.

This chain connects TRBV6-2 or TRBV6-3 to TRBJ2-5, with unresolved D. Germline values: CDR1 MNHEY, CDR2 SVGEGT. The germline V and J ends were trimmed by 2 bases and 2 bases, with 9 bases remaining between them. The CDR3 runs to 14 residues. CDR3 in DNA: TGTGCCAGCAGTTACACGCAGGTGCAAGAGACCCAGTACTTC. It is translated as CASSYTQVQETQYF.

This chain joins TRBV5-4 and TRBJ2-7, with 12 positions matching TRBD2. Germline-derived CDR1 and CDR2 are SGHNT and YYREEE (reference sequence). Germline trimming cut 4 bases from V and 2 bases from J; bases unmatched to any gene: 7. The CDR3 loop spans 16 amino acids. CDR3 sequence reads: CASSLGLAGLTYEQYF. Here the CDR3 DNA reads TGTGCCAGCAGCCTGGGACTAGCGGGTCTCACCTACGAGCAGTACTTC.

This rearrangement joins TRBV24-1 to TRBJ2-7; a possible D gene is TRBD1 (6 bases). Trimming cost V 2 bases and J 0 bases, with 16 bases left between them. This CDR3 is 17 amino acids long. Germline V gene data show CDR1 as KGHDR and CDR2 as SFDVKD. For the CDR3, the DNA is TGTGCCACCAGTGATTCTTCATCGGACAGTGGCTCCTACGAGCAGTACTTC. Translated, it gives CATSDSSSDSGSYEQYF.

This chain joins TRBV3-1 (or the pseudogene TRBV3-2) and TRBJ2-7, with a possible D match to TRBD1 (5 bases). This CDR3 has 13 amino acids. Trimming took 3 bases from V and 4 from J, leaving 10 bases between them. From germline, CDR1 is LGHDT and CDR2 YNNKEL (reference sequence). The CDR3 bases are TGTGCCAGCAGCCAGGCTTACAGGTACGAGCAGTACTTC. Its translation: CASSQAYRYEQYF.

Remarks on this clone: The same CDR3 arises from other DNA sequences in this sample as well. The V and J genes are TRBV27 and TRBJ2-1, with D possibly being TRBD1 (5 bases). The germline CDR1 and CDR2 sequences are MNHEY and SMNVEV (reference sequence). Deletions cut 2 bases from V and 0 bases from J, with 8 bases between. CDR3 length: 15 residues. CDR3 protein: CASSLRGSSYNEQFF. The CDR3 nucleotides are TGTGCCAGCAGTTTAAGGGGAAGCTCCTACAATGAGCAGTTCTTC.

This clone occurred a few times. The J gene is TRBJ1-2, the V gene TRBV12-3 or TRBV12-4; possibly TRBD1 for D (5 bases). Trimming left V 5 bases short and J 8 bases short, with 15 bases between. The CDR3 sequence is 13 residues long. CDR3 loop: CASSHRRLGGYTF. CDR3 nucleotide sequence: TGTGCCAGCAGTCACAGGCGCTTGGGAGGCTACACCTTC.

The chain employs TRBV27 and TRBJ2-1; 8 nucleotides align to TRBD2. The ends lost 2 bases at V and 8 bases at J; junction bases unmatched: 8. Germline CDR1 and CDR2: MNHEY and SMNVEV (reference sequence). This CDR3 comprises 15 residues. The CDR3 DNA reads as TGTGCCAGCAGTTTAGTGGGACTAGTACCCCATGAGCAGTTCTTC. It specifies CASSLVGLVPHEQFF.